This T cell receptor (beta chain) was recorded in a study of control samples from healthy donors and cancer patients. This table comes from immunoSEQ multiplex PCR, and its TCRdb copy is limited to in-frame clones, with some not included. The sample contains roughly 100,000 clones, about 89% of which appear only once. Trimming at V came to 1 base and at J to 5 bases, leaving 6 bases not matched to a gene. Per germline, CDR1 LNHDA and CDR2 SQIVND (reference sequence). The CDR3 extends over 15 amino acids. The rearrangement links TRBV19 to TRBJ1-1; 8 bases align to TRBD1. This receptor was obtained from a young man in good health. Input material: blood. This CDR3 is CASSIGAGGLTEAFF. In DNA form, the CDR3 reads TGTGCCAGTAGTATAGGTGCAGGGGGCTTGACTGAAGCTTTCTTT.